These T cell receptor beta chains were read from a single sample in a study of blood T cell repertoires in COVID-19. Some clones are missing from TCRdb's copy, which holds only in-frame ones; the method was immunoSEQ multiplex PCR. The sample comprises 250,000 to 350,000 clones, approximately 90% of which are singletons, and around 13% rests with the top ten. Sequenced sample: peripheral blood. The receptors were sampled from an older woman with acute or convalescent COVID-19. The CDR3 runs from the conserved cysteine through the conserved F or W. The order of the fields is V gene, CDR3 protein.

V: TRBV13; CDR3: CASSSSDGASHQPQHF
V: TRBV10-3; CDR3: CAISETTNTEAFF
V: TRBV10-3; CDR3: CAIRLGQGYTEAFF
V: TRBV23-1; CDR3: CASSQLAGGSYEQYF
V: TRBV28; CDR3: CASKGWQTSGQETQYF
V: TRBV12-3/TRBV12-4; CDR3: CASSWDNPGELFF
V: TRBV11-2; CDR3: CASSLGTSGRLVTGELFF
V: TRBV19; CDR3: CASSISERPQHF
V: TRBV3-1/TRBV3-2; CDR3: CASSQGTSLPYGYTF
V: TRBV3-1/TRBV3-2; CDR3: CASSQGDPGTTYEQYF
V: TRBV19; CDR3: CASSMGGSRSGIYEQYF
V: TRBV7-2; CDR3: CASSSRAGGDTQYF
V: TRBV2; CDR3: CASSETFGTTITAKVQETQYF
V: TRBV5-6; CDR3: CASSRTKSTDTQYF
V: TRBV6-5; CDR3: CATHRSEGYTF
V: TRBV4-1; CDR3: CASSQPDRDQETQYF
V: TRBV28; CDR3: CASTDLDRNEKLFF
V: TRBV5-1; CDR3: CASSSDRSRETQYF
V: TRBV4-1; CDR3: CASSLFAGPYNEQFF
V: TRBV5-1; CDR3: CASQTSSSYNEQFF
V: TRBV7-9; CDR3: CASSLDGETQYF
V: TRBV3-1/TRBV3-2; CDR3: CASSQVHRSGNTIYF
V: TRBV18; CDR3: CASSSGRNTGELFF
V: TRBV19; CDR3: CASSSLQGVNTEAFF
V: TRBV10-3; CDR3: CAIRQGAGANVLTF
V: TRBV3-1/TRBV3-2; CDR3: CASSLYLVGKSAGGRHEQYF
V: TRBV7-9; CDR3: CASSLDGQGNQPQHF
V: TRBV12-3/TRBV12-4; CDR3: CASTDRVYGYTF
V: TRBV18; CDR3: CASSPLGAGATETQYF
V: TRBV6-6; CDR3: CASSYRWEADTQYF
V: TRBV19; CDR3: CASSRRTGGTGELFF
V: TRBV19; CDR3: CASSIAAKSYEQYF
V: TRBV7-9; CDR3: CASWAPTGELFF
V: TRBV18; CDR3: CASSPAPGQGPPYEQYF
V: TRBV9; CDR3: CASSVEGAFGNTIYF
V: TRBV10-2; CDR3: CASTEDRRSSYEQYF
V: TRBV7-2; CDR3: CASSPSTGGLGGYTF
V: TRBV9; CDR3: CASSPGQGAISGNTIYF
V: TRBV4-2; CDR3: CASSQELLNYGYTF
V: TRBV2; CDR3: CAGGDKYEQYF
V: TRBV9; CDR3: CASSVAGASYNEQFF
V: TRBV5-6; CDR3: CASGQGLISYEQYF
V: TRBV18; CDR3: CASSPGLAGVRGETQYF
V: TRBV9; CDR3: CASSDTDSSYEQYF
V: TRBV2; CDR3: CASSELGGLAFF
V: TRBV5-1; CDR3: CASSLGSFQETQYF
V: TRBV28; CDR3: CASSYRGRGAEAFF
V: TRBV7-9; CDR3: CASSVTGVPNTEAFF